The 27 T cell receptor beta chains below all came from one sample that was sequenced in a study of human T cells and chemical hapten exposure (dated by TCRdb to about 2021). The time point label corresponds to: patch test 3, about 24 weeks after DPC sensitization. The sample's treatment or condition label, decoded: therapeutic diphenylcyclopropenone sensitization with weekly scalp DPC. Libraries were prepared through RACE. TCRdb lists the instrument as NextSeq 500. TCRdb reanalyzed the raw reads on its own, using fastp at Q25 for trimming and MiXCR for clone calling, and kept in-frame beta chains. Every CDR3 protein is listed once, alongside the most common genes and DNA of its rows. The sample table lists approximately 160,000 distinct CDR3 sequences, around 30% of them with a count of one. The ten largest clones add up to roughly 2.2% of the sample. The source material was whole blood, sampled in connection with sensitization to the hapten diphenylcyclopropenone (DPC). These receptors were taken from a woman between 18 and 29 years old with alopecia areata. Some clones in this sample may be carry-over from other donors' samples.

This clonotype was seen a handful of times. The chain combines TRBV7-9 with TRBJ2-7; TRBD1 is a possible D gene (6 bases). The V end lost 1 base, the J end lost 6 bases, and 13 bases lay between the germline ends. The germline CDR1 and CDR2 sequences are SEHNR and FQNEAQ (reference sequence). The CDR3 spans 14 residues. Here the CDR3 reads CASSLVWGLGEQYF. The CDR3 nucleotides read TGTGCCAGCAGCTTAGTTTGGGGGCTCGGCGAGCAGTACTTC.

The chain combines TRBV10-3 with TRBJ2-5; no reliable D call. Germline V gives CDR1 ENHRY, CDR2 SYGVKD. The V end was cut by 6 bases, the J end by 7 bases, with 9 bases between. The CDR3 runs to 11 residues. This CDR3 reads CAIRDLGTQYF. CDR3 DNA sequence: TGTGCCATCAGAGACTTAGGGACCCAGTACTTC.

This clonotype was recorded many times. This chain links TRBV6-5 with TRBJ2-3; D is unclear. The germline V gene has CDR1 MNHEY and CDR2 SVGAGI. The CDR3 is 15 residues long. V lost 0 bases and J lost 0, with 7 bases in between. The CDR3 DNA follows: TGTGCCAGCAGTTACTCGGGTACTAGCACAGATACGCAGTATTTT. Amino acid sequence: CASSYSGTSTDTQYF.

This clonotype showed up many times. The chain is built from TRBV5-1 and TRBJ2-5; 11 positions agree with TRBD1. The V and J ends lost 7 bases and 3 bases, in that order; junction bases with no gene match: 5. Germline CDR1 and CDR2: SGHRS and YFSETQ. CDR3 length equals 14 residues. This chain's CDR3 is CASGRTGGEETQYF. The CDR3 DNA sequence: TGCGCCAGCGGAAGGACAGGGGGCGAAGAGACCCAGTACTTC.

This sequence joins TRBV18 and TRBJ1-5; D uncertain. CDR3 length: 14 residues. Between the trimmed V and J ends, which lost 3 bases and 0 bases, there was a span of 6 bases. Germline CDR1 and CDR2: KGHSH and LQKENI. This CDR3 reads CASSPGNSNQPQHF. CDR3 in DNA: TGTGCCAGCTCACCTGGGAATAGCAATCAGCCCCAGCATTTT.

The chain employs TRBV29-1 and TRBJ2-7, with D unresolved. This CDR3 has 14 amino acids. V was trimmed by 4 bases and J by 0 bases, leaving 13 bases between them. Germline lookup yields CDR1 SQVTM and CDR2 ANQGSEA. The CDR3 here is CSVAGGRPSYEQYF. Here the CDR3 DNA reads TGCAGCGTTGCGGGCGGACGGCCCTCCTACGAGCAGTACTTC.

This clonotype was seen only a few times. This CDR3 is CSARSLAGGLEQFF. CDR3 coding DNA: TGCAGTGCTAGGAGCCTAGCGGGGGGCCTGGAGCAGTTCTTC. J is TRBJ2-1 and V is TRBV20-1; 11 positions match TRBD2. Trimming removed 3 bases from V and 10 bases from J; junction bases left unmatched: 8. The CDR3 is 14 amino acids. From germline, CDR1 is DFQATT and CDR2 SNEGSKA (reference sequence).

This clonotype has just a few counts. V usage is TRBV6-2 or TRBV6-3 and J usage is TRBJ2-1; perhaps TRBD2 as D (6 bases). The CDR3 has 14 residues. The V gene's germline CDR1 is MNHEY and CDR2 SVGEGT. V lost 7 bases, J lost 4 bases, and 14 bases lay in between. CDR3 residues: CASTKLGLYNEQFF. The CDR3 nucleotides are TGTGCCAGCACTAAATTGGGACTTTACAATGAGCAGTTCTTC.

This sequence joins TRBV5-1 and TRBJ2-7; unclear D gene. CDR1 is SGHRS, CDR2 YFSETQ, per germline. V was pared by 5 bases and J by 7 bases, with 10 bases between. The CDR3 is made up of 11 amino acids. For the CDR3, the DNA is TGCGCCAGCAGGAGGCAAAGAGAGCAGTACTTC. Its translation is CASRRQREQYF.

The chain employs TRBV29-1 and TRBJ2-1; 8 bases line up with TRBD2. With V trimmed by 6 bases and J by 6 bases, 10 bases remained unmatched. Germline V CDR1 and CDR2: SQVTM, ANQGSEA. This CDR3 comprises 14 residues. The CDR3 sequence is CSVRPGGARNEQFF. The CDR3, as DNA: TGCAGCGTGAGACCGGGGGGGGCCCGCAATGAGCAGTTCTTC.

The chain couples TRBV2 to TRBJ1-5, with 7 positions matching TRBD1. The CDR3 runs to 14 residues. Germline loops: CDR1 SNHLY, CDR2 FYNNEI. V gave up 2 bases and J gave up 4 bases; unmatched junction bases: 2. CDR3 in DNA: TGTGCCAGCAGTGAACTACAGGGGAATCAGCCCCAGCATTTT. Translating gives CASSELQGNQPQHF.

V usage is TRBV4-1 and J usage is TRBJ1-1; the D gene is possibly TRBD1 (6 bases). The CDR3 consists of 15 residues. Looked up from germline, CDR1 is MGHRA and CDR2 is YSYEKL. Trimming stripped 0 bases from V and 11 bases from J, with 19 bases between. This CDR3 reads CASSQESAGGGRAFF. For the CDR3, the DNA is TGCGCCAGCAGCCAAGAATCGGCGGGGGGCGGTAGGGCTTTCTTT.

The sample holds a few counts of this clonotype. This chain uses TRBV29-1 with TRBJ2-4; D gene uncertain. CDR1 and CDR2 from the germline V gene are SQVTM and ANQGSEA. The CDR3 consists of 13 residues. V lost 8 bases and J lost 0, with 11 bases in between. CDR3 nucleotide sequence: TGCAGCTATTCGGACGGAGCCAAAAACATTCAGTACTTC. It yields the protein CSYSDGAKNIQYF. Complete variable domain (other parts from reference TRBV29-1 and TRBJ2-4): SAVISQKPSRDICQRGTSLTIQCQVDSQVTMMFWYRQQPGQSLTLIATANQGSEATYESGFVIDKFPISRPNLTFSTLTVSNMSPEDSSIYLCSYSDGAKNIQYFGAGTRLSVL.

This clonotype was seen once. The V and J genes are TRBV6-5 and TRBJ2-2; the D is unclear. V was clipped by 4 bases and J by 5 bases, with 8 bases between them. The CDR3 totals 13 residues. Germline V gene lookup returns CDR1 MNHEY and CDR2 SVGAGI. For the CDR3, the DNA is TGTGCCAGCAGTTTGGGGTTGACCGGGGAGCTGTTTTTT. Amino acids: CASSLGLTGELFF.

Only a few counts were recorded for this clonotype. This chain connects TRBV12-3 or TRBV12-4 to TRBJ2-7; the D is unclear. Trimming stripped 7 bases from V and 6 bases from J, with 13 bases between. The CDR3 has 12 amino acids. The DNA of the CDR3 is TGTGCCAGCACCCTGAGTCTCGGCGAGCAGTACTTC. This sequence encodes CASTLSLGEQYF.

V and J are TRBV11-2 and TRBJ2-5; D unclear. The CDR3 runs to 12 residues. Germline CDR1 SGHAT, CDR2 FQNNGV. V lost 0 bases and J lost 5, with 4 bases in between. This chain's CDR3 is CASSLDVETQYF. The CDR3 coding sequence is TGTGCCAGCAGCTTAGATGTGGAGACCCAGTACTTC.

This clonotype was detected a few times. The chain links TRBV10-2 to TRBJ2-7, with D possibly matching TRBD1 (5 bases). Germline CDR1 and CDR2: WSHSY and SAAADI. This CDR3 is 12 amino acids long. V lost 6 bases, J lost 2 bases, and 8 bases lay in between. The CDR3 loop is CASRKGAYEQYF. DNA of the CDR3: TGCGCCAGCAGAAAAGGGGCCTACGAGCAGTACTTC.

V gene TRBV29-1 combines with J gene TRBJ2-7, with TRBD2 matching over 8 bases. The germline gives CDR1 SQVTM, CDR2 ANQGSEA. The CDR3 length is 14 residues. The J segment lost 3 bases and the V segment lost 1 base, leaving 5 bases of the junction unmatched. CDR3 loop: CSVEGGGPYYEQYF. The CDR3 DNA is TGCAGCGTTGAAGGCGGGGGGCCGTACTACGAGCAGTACTTC.

The V call is TRBV4-1, the J call TRBJ1-2; TRBD1 aligns across 7 bases. Germline CDR1 reads MGHRA; CDR2 reads YSYEKL. The CDR3 is 16 amino acids. After removal of 0 bases from V and 2 bases from J, the junction contained 6 bases not matched to a gene. The CDR3 is CASSQDKARGNYGYTF. The CDR3 DNA reads as TGCGCCAGCAGCCAAGACAAGGCCAGGGGGAACTATGGCTACACCTTC.

The chain links TRBV29-1 to TRBJ1-2; 7 bases are a match to TRBD1. V gave up 7 bases and J gave up 1 base; unmatched junction bases: 12. CDR1 and CDR2 (germline): SQVTM, ANQGSEA. CDR3 length: 15 amino acids. The CDR3 spells CSASGGRSYNYGYTF. For the CDR3, the DNA is TGCAGCGCGTCAGGGGGACGGAGCTATAACTATGGCTACACCTTC.

The rearrangement joins TRBV4-1 to TRBJ2-5; perhaps TRBD2 as D (6 bases). Trimming took off 0 bases at V and 1 base at J, with 12 bases between the two ends. This CDR3 has 16 residues. The germline gives CDR1 MGHRA, CDR2 YSYEKL. Here the CDR3 reads CASSQDGGGSQETQYF. The CDR3 region has the DNA TGCGCCAGCAGCCAAGATGGGGGAGGCAGCCAAGAGACCCAGTACTTC.

The chain uses TRBV5-1 and TRBJ1-1; 7 bases line up with TRBD1. CDR3 length equals 13 residues. The germline gives CDR1 SGHRS, CDR2 YFSETQ. Unmatched junction bases numbered 6, after V lost 4 bases and J lost 6 bases. CDR3 nucleotide sequence: TGCGCCAGCAGCACGACAGGGAGCCCTGAAGCTTTCTTT. Translation: CASSTTGSPEAFF.

J is TRBJ1-2 and V is TRBV2; 10 positions agree with TRBD1. CDR1 is SNHLY, CDR2 FYNNEI, per germline. The ends lost 6 bases at V and 8 bases at J; junction bases unmatched: 6. This CDR3 has 13 residues. The CDR3 region is CASSGTGDEGYTF. CDR3 sequence (DNA): TGTGCCAGCAGCGGGACAGGGGACGAGGGCTACACCTTC.

This clonotype was seen only a few times. The chain combines TRBV4-2 with TRBJ2-1; 10 bases line up with TRBD2. Germline values: CDR1 LGHNA, CDR2 YNFKEQ. Trimming removed 4 bases from V and 4 bases from J; junction bases left unmatched: 4. The CDR3 spans 15 residues. CDR3 sequence: CASSPLAGNYNEQFF. The CDR3, as DNA: TGTGCCAGCAGCCCACTAGCGGGGAATTACAATGAGCAGTTCTTC.

This clonotype has ten or more counts. CDR3 bases: TGCAGTGCTTCATGGACTAGCGGGGGCAACAATGAGCAGTTCTTC. Translated, it gives CSASWTSGGNNEQFF. The chain employs TRBV20-1 and TRBJ2-1, with 13 bases that match TRBD2. Germline lookup yields CDR1 DFQATT and CDR2 SNEGSKA (reference sequence). V was clipped by 5 bases and J by 5 bases; unmatched bases: 6. CDR3 size: 15 residues.

The rearrangement links TRBV4-1 to TRBJ2-3; D tentatively reads TRBD1 or TRBD2 (5 bases each). This CDR3 region has 15 residues. Germline assignment: CDR1 MGHRA and CDR2 YSYEKL. V was trimmed by 4 bases and J by 2 bases, leaving 13 bases between them. The DNA for the CDR3 is TGCGCCAGCAGCCGACCGGGACCCACCACAGATACGCAGTATTTT. The encoded protein is CASSRPGPTTDTQYF.

This clonotype was seen more than once but under ten times. The rearrangement links TRBV20-1 to TRBJ2-2, with 9 nucleotides matching TRBD1. Germline CDR1 and CDR2: DFQATT and SNEGSKA (reference sequence). J lost 5 bases, V lost 4 bases, and 5 bases had no gene match. The CDR3 runs 14 residues. This CDR3 is CSATRTGVTGELFF. The CDR3 coding sequence is TGCAGTGCTACCCGGACAGGGGTAACCGGGGAGCTGTTTTTT.